This T cell receptor beta chain was obtained from a study of cytomegalovirus exposure and HLA in healthy donors. The CDR3 consists of 15 residues. V lost 5 bases to trimming and J lost 1 base; unmatched junction nucleotides: 7. Germline V CDR1 and CDR2: SGHTA, FQGNSA. PCR used 60 Vbeta primers and 13 Jbeta primers. TCRdb keeps only in-frame clones here, not all; method: immunoSEQ multiplex PCR. The sample yields some 160,000 clones, roughly 79% seen once. Sequences were obtained from PBMCs. This chain connects TRBV7-2 to TRBJ1-1; 7 nucleotides line up with TRBD1. This sequence was found in a woman aged 25 to 39 in good health and CMV-seronegative. The CDR3 coding sequence is TGTGCCAGCAGCCCAACGGGACAGAGGAACACTGAAGCTTTCTTT. Its translation is CASSPTGQRNTEAFF. The full variable domain, completed using reference TRBV7-2 and TRBJ1-1, is GAGVSQSPSNKVTEKGKDVELRCDPISGHTALYWYRQSLGQGLEFLIYFQGNSAPDKSGLPSDRFSAERTGGSVSTLTIQRTQQEDSAVYLCASSPTGQRNTEAFFGQGTRLTVV.